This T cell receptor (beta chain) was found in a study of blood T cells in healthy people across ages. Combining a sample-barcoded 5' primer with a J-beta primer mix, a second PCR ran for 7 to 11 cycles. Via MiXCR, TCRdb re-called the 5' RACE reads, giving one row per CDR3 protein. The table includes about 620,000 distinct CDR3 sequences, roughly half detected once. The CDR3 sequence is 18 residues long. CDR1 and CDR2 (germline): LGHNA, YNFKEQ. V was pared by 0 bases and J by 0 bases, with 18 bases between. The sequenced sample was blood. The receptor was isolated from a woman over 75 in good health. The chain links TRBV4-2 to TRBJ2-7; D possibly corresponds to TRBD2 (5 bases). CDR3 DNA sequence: TGTGCCAGCAGCCAAGATATCGGACTCGGGCCTATCTCCTACGAGCAGTACTTC. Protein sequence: CASSQDIGLGPISYEQYF.